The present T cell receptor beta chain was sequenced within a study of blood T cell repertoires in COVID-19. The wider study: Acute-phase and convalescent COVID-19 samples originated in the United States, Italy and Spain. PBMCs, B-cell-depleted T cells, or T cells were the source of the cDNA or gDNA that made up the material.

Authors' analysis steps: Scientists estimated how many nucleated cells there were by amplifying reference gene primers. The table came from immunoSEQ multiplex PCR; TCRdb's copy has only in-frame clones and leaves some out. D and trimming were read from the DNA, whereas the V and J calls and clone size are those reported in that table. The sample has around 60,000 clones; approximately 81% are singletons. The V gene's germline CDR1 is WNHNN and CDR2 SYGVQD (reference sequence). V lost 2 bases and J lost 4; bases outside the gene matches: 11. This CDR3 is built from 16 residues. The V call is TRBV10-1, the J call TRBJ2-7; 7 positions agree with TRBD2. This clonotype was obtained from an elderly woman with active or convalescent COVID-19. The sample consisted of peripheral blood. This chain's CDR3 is CASSEHPVGGLYEQYF. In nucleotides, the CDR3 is TGCGCCAGCAGTGAGCACCCAGTCGGGGGGTTGTACGAGCAGTACTTC.